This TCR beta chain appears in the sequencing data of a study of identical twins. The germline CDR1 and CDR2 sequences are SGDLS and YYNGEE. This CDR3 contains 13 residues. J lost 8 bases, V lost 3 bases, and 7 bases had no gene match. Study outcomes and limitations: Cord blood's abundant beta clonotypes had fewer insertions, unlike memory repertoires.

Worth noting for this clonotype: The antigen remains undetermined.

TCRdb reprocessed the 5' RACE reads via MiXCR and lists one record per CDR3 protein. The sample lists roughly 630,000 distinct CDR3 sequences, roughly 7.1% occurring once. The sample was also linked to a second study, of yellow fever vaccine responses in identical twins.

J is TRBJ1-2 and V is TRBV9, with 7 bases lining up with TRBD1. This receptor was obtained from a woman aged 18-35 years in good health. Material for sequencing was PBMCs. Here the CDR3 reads CASSAYRGGGYTF. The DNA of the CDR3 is TGTGCCAGCAGCGCGTACAGGGGAGGGGGCTACACCTTC.